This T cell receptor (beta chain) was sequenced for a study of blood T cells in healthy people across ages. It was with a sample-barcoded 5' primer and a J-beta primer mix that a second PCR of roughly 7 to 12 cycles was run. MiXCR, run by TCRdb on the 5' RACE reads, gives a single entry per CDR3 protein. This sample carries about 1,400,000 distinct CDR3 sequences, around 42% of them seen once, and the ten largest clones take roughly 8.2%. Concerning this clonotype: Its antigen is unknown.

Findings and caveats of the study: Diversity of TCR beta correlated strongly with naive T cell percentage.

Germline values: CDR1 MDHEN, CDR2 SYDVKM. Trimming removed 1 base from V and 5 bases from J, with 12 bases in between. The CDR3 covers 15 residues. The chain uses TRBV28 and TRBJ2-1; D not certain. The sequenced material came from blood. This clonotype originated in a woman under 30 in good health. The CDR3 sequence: CASSLSSRRNNEQFF. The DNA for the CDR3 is TGTGCCAGCAGTTTATCTAGTCGCCGGAACAATGAGCAGTTCTTC.